Listed below are T cell receptor beta chains from one sample, sequenced in a study of blood T cell repertoires in COVID-19. Only in-frame clones appear in the TCRdb table, and some are missing; sequencing was by immunoSEQ multiplex PCR. The sample has approximately 150,000 clones; 88% are singletons. The sequencing sample was made of peripheral blood. The receptors stem from a man between 45 and 60 years old who had recovered from COVID-19. CDR3s include the opening cysteine and the closing phenylalanine or tryptophan. D genes are given only for firm matches. Size is stated for part of the rows, as once, few or many counts, or as a class when the clone is expanded.

size: NA
V: TRBV5-6
length: 14
J: TRBJ2-7
D: TRBD1
DNA: TGTGCCAGCAGCACCGGGACAGCTTCCTACGAGCAGTACTTC
CDR3: CASSTGTASYEQYF

size: NA
V: TRBV5-1
length: 15
J: TRBJ2-5
D: TRBD1
DNA: TGCGCCAGCAGCTTGGATCAGGGGGCGAAGGAGACCCAGTACTTC
CDR3: CASSLDQGAKETQYF

size: NA
V: TRBV9
length: 15
J: TRBJ2-1
D: TRBD2
DNA: TGTGCCAGCAGCACGGGGGGGGAATCCTACAATGAGCAGTTCTTC
CDR3: CASSTGGESYNEQFF

size: NA
V: TRBV7-6
length: 15
J: TRBJ2-3
D: TRBD2
DNA: TGTGCCAGCAGCAACGGGGGGGCCGGCACAGATACGCAGTATTTT
CDR3: CASSNGGAGTDTQYF

size: NA
V: TRBV7-9
length: 16
J: TRBJ2-3
D: TRBD1
DNA: TGTGCCAGCAGCTTAACCGACAGGGGGCGGGGAGATACGCAGTATTTT
CDR3: CASSLTDRGRGDTQYF

size: NA
V: TRBV9
length: 15
J: TRBJ1-4
D: NA
DNA: TGTGCCAGCAGCGTAGGAGCAGGGCCGTTAGAAAAACTGTTTTTT
CDR3: CASSVGAGPLEKLFF

size: once
V: TRBV6-2/TRBV6-3
length: 17
J: TRBJ1-5
D: TRBD1
DNA: TGTGCCAGCAGCCCCGAGGGGCAGGGGGTGGGGTATCAGCCCCAGCATTTT
CDR3: CASSPEGQGVGYQPQHF

size: NA
V: TRBV24-1
length: 15
J: TRBJ2-7
D: NA
DNA: TGTGCCACCAGTGATGGACAGAGGAGCTCCTACGAGCAGTACTTC
CDR3: CATSDGQRSSYEQYF

size: NA
V: TRBV13
length: 17
J: TRBJ2-3
D: TRBD1
DNA: TGTGCCAGCAGCTTGGAAAGACAGGGGAACGGGAGACATACGCAGTATTTT
CDR3: CASSLERQGNGRHTQYF

size: NA
V: TRBV9
length: 14
J: TRBJ2-7
D: TRBD1
DNA: TGTGCCAGCAGCGACGGGACAGGGCTCGACGAGCAGTACTTC
CDR3: CASSDGTGLDEQYF

size: NA
V: TRBV6-4
length: 14
J: TRBJ2-2
D: TRBD2
DNA: TGTGCCAGCCGGCAACTAGCGGGAGCCGGGGAGCTGTTTTTT
CDR3: CASRQLAGAGELFF

size: NA
V: TRBV19
length: 14
J: TRBJ1-2
D: NA
DNA: TGTGCCAGTAGTATAGGGCAGGGAGGAATTGGCTACACCTTC
CDR3: CASSIGQGGIGYTF

size: NA
V: TRBV7-2
length: 16
J: TRBJ2-1
D: NA
DNA: TGTGCCAGCAGCTTAGAAGGGGGAGTCAGCTACAATGAGCAGTTCTTC
CDR3: CASSLEGGVSYNEQFF

size: NA
V: TRBV9
length: 16
J: TRBJ2-1
D: TRBD2
DNA: TGTGCCAGCAGCGCTCGAGCGGGACGGTGGACCGATGAGCAGTTCTTC
CDR3: CASSARAGRWTDEQFF

size: NA
V: TRBV18
length: 15
J: TRBJ2-5
D: NA
DNA: TGTGCCAGCTCACCACGGCGGGACCCCCAAGAGACCCAGTACTTC
CDR3: CASSPRRDPQETQYF

size: NA
V: TRBV28
length: 14
J: TRBJ1-2
D: TRBD1
DNA: TGTGCCAGCAGCGAGCACCAGGGGGATGATGGCTACACCTTC
CDR3: CASSEHQGDDGYTF

size: NA
V: TRBV7-3
length: 15
J: TRBJ2-2
D: TRBD1
DNA: TGTGCCAGCAGCCCAAGACAGGGTATCGCCGGGGAGCTGTTTTTT
CDR3: CASSPRQGIAGELFF

size: once
V: TRBV2
length: 14
J: TRBJ1-6
D: NA
DNA: TGTGCCAGCAGTGAGCGGCAGGGTAGTTCACCCCTCCACTTT
CDR3: CASSERQGSSPLHF

size: NA
V: TRBV7-9
length: 17
J: TRBJ2-6
D: TRBD1
DNA: TGTGCCAGCAGCACCGGGACAGGGGGCTCCGGGGCCAACGTCCTGACTTTC
CDR3: CASSTGTGGSGANVLTF

size: NA
V: TRBV6-5
length: 14
J: TRBJ2-7
D: TRBD2
DNA: TGTGCCAGCAGTTACCCCGGGGGGGCTCAGGAGCAGTACTTC
CDR3: CASSYPGGAQEQYF

size: NA
V: TRBV29-1
length: 17
J: TRBJ1-1
D: TRBD1
DNA: TGCAGCGCCGGTCGTAGGACAGGGGGTCCGACTGGCACTGAAGCTTTCTTT
CDR3: CSAGRRTGGPTGTEAFF

size: NA
V: TRBV13
length: 16
J: TRBJ2-6
D: NA
DNA: TGTGCCAGCAGCTTAGCAGGGGTCTCTGGGGCCAACGTCCTGACTTTC
CDR3: CASSLAGVSGANVLTF

size: NA
V: TRBV4-3
length: 13
J: TRBJ2-1
D: NA
DNA: TGCGCCAGCAGTTTCAACTCCTACAATGAGCAGTTCTTC
CDR3: CASSFNSYNEQFF

size: NA
V: TRBV4-1
length: 18
J: TRBJ2-7
D: TRBD2
DNA: TGCGCCAGCAGCCAGCCCCCGGGACTAGCGGGAGGTTCCTACGAGCAGTACTTC
CDR3: CASSQPPGLAGGSYEQYF

size: NA
V: TRBV9
length: 17
J: TRBJ2-3
D: TRBD2
DNA: TGTGCCAGCAGCTCGGGGGGGCTAGCGGGGAGCACAGATACGCAGTATTTT
CDR3: CASSSGGLAGSTDTQYF

size: once
V: TRBV9
length: 18
J: TRBJ1-5
D: TRBD1
DNA: TGTGCCAGCAGCGCGGGGCCCTCAGGGGGAAATAGCAATCAGCCCCAGCATTTT
CDR3: CASSAGPSGGNSNQPQHF

size: NA
V: TRBV5-1
length: 16
J: TRBJ2-5
D: TRBD2
DNA: TGCGCCAGCAGCTTGGATGCGGGACTAACGCAAGAGACCCAGTACTTC
CDR3: CASSLDAGLTQETQYF

size: NA
V: TRBV11-2
length: 16
J: TRBJ2-3
D: NA
DNA: TGTGCCAGCAGCTTATCGTCCCACAGGGCCGCAGATACGCAGTATTTT
CDR3: CASSLSSHRAADTQYF

size: NA
V: TRBV30
length: 15
J: TRBJ2-1
D: TRBD2
DNA: TGTGCCTGGAGCACGGGGACTAGCGGGGACAATGAGCAGTTCTTC
CDR3: CAWSTGTSGDNEQFF

size: NA
V: TRBV10-3
length: 15
J: TRBJ2-7
D: NA
DNA: TGTGCCATCAGTGAGCAGGGAGGTTCATCCTACGAGCAGTACTTC
CDR3: CAISEQGGSSYEQYF

size: NA
V: TRBV28
length: 14
J: TRBJ1-4
D: NA
DNA: TGTGCCAGCAACGGGGTGCCCACTAATGAAAAACTGTTTTTT
CDR3: CASNGVPTNEKLFF

size: NA
V: TRBV28
length: 14
J: TRBJ1-1
D: NA
DNA: TGTGCCAGCAGTACTCAGGGCTTGGACACTGAAGCTTTCTTT
CDR3: CASSTQGLDTEAFF

size: NA
V: TRBV7-2
length: 13
J: TRBJ2-7
D: TRBD2
DNA: TGTGCCAGCAGCTGGACTAGCAACTACGAGCAGTACTTC
CDR3: CASSWTSNYEQYF

size: NA
V: TRBV20-1
length: 11
J: TRBJ2-7
D: NA
DNA: TGCAGTGCTAGAACAGGGCACGAGCAGTACTTC
CDR3: CSARTGHEQYF

size: NA
V: TRBV7-2
length: 16
J: TRBJ2-5
D: NA
DNA: TGTGCCAGCAGCTTAGTATCACCCCCCCCTGAGGGGACCCAGTACTTC
CDR3: CASSLVSPPPEGTQYF

size: NA
V: TRBV12-3/TRBV12-4
length: 13
J: TRBJ1-2
D: NA
DNA: TGTGCCAGCAGTTTAGCCCGCCAGGATGGCTACACCTTC
CDR3: CASSLARQDGYTF

size: NA
V: TRBV19
length: 13
J: TRBJ1-2
D: NA
DNA: TGTGCCAGTAGTACGACTGATAACTATGGCTACACCTTC
CDR3: CASSTTDNYGYTF

size: NA
V: TRBV7-9
length: 15
J: TRBJ2-7
D: TRBD1
DNA: TGTGCCAGCAGCTTAGGCAGGGGGCTCTCCTACGAGCAGTACTTC
CDR3: CASSLGRGLSYEQYF

size: NA
V: TRBV5-1
length: 13
J: TRBJ1-1
D: NA
DNA: TGCGCCAGCAGTCAGGGGAGGGGAGCTGAAGCTTTCTTT
CDR3: CASSQGRGAEAFF

size: NA
V: TRBV20-1
length: 11
J: TRBJ1-1
D: NA
DNA: TGCAGTGCTCTACCGAACACTGAAGCTTTCTTT
CDR3: CSALPNTEAFF

size: NA
V: TRBV29-1
length: 11
J: TRBJ2-1
D: TRBD2
DNA: TGCAGCGTGCGGGGGGATTTAGGGCAGTTCTTC
CDR3: CSVRGDLGQFF

size: NA
V: TRBV18
length: 16
J: TRBJ2-1
D: NA
DNA: TGTGCCAGCTCACCAACGACAGGACGGTCCTACAATGAGCAGTTCTTC
CDR3: CASSPTTGRSYNEQFF

size: NA
V: TRBV7-8
length: 14
J: TRBJ2-1
D: NA
DNA: TGTGCCAGCAGCCTAGGGGAGTCGAGGAATGAGCAGTTCTTC
CDR3: CASSLGESRNEQFF

size: NA
V: TRBV28
length: 13
J: TRBJ2-1
D: TRBD2
DNA: TGTGCCAGCAGTTTTTCGACCCCCGGGGGGGGGATCTTC
CDR3: CASSFSTPGGGIF

size: NA
V: TRBV7-2
length: 16
J: TRBJ1-4
D: NA
DNA: TGTGCCAGCAGCTCGGGACATCCTTTGGCGGGTGAAAAACTGTTTTTT
CDR3: CASSSGHPLAGEKLFF

size: NA
V: TRBV29-1
length: 14
J: TRBJ1-1
D: NA
DNA: TGCAGCGTTGAAGATATTGCAGGGAACACTGAAGCTTTCTTT
CDR3: CSVEDIAGNTEAFF

size: NA
V: TRBV9
length: 14
J: TRBJ2-3
D: NA
DNA: TGTGCCAGCAGCGGACTAGGGCAAACAGATACGCAGTATTTT
CDR3: CASSGLGQTDTQYF

size: NA
V: TRBV9
length: 14
J: TRBJ2-5
D: NA
DNA: TGTGCCAGCAGCGGCGTAGGGGTACGGGAGACCCAGTACTTC
CDR3: CASSGVGVRETQYF

size: NA
V: TRBV10-3
length: 12
J: TRBJ2-7
D: NA
DNA: TGTGCCATCAGGAGGTTTGAGGAAGAGCAGTACTTC
CDR3: CAIRRFEEEQYF

size: NA
V: TRBV25-1
length: 14
J: TRBJ2-3
D: TRBD2
DNA: TGTGCCAGCAGCCGACTAGCCCCCACAGATACGCAGTATTTT
CDR3: CASSRLAPTDTQYF